This T cell receptor (beta chain) was captured in a study of Graves' ophthalmopathy and Graves' hyperthyroidism. Broader study findings: Among thyroid clonotypes expanded above 0.001 frequency, most also appeared in blood.

RNA served as the template for amplifying TCR beta CDR3 regions. An opening RT-PCR round employed HTBI primers and preceded a second-round multiplex PCR. Using its own MiXCR run on the multiplex PCR reads, TCRdb lists one record per CDR3 protein. The sample has hundreds of thousands of distinct CDR3 sequences, approximately 22% seen once. A diagnosis was made from clinical symptoms together with serum thyroxine, TRAb, thyroid ultrasound and orbital computed tomography. The starting material, approximately 10 ml of fresh peripheral blood, provided the PBMCs. As for this clonotype: The antigen is unknown.

The germline V gene has CDR1 DFQATT and CDR2 SNEGSKA (reference sequence). The CDR3 extends over 15 amino acids. The ends lost 0 bases at V and 3 bases at J; junction bases unmatched: 7. Source material: peripheral blood. The clonotype was recovered from a woman aged 18-35 years with stable Graves' hyperthyroidism. Some clones in this sample may be carry-over from other donors' samples. The chain combines TRBV20-1 with TRBJ2-7, with TRBD2 identical over 8 bases. CDR3 protein: CSARDPTSAVYEQYF. CDR3 nucleotide sequence: TGCAGTGCTAGAGACCCGACTAGCGCCGTCTACGAGCAGTACTTC.